The entry below gives a single T cell receptor (beta chain) sequence along with its context. As yet, its antigen is unknown. Only in-frame clones appear in the TCRdb table, and some are missing; sequencing was by immunoSEQ multiplex PCR. The sample shows some 120,000 clones, 88% of them seen only once. The sample is drawn from a study of T cell responses to AZD1222 COVID-19 vaccine. This CDR3 contains 12 residues. Germline CDR1 is ENHRY and CDR2 is SYGVKD. V lost 10 bases, J lost 1 base, and 10 bases lay in between. Study results and caveats: Spike-specific TCRs gained breadth and depth after people received two AZD1222 doses. Vaccine-associated CD4 TCRs ranged over spike, dominating at 160-218 and 743-854. Donors were chiefly white British, with a greater number of females, and clonal diversity was perhaps underestimated. Samples come after the peak T cell response, not at day 14.

The origin of this receptor is an adult in good health. This chain connects TRBV10-3 to TRBJ1-1; D call uncertain. The specimen was peripheral blood, collected on day 0 of MenACWY control vaccination. CDR3: CATSLPNTEAFF. CDR3 sequence (DNA): TGTGCCACGAGCCTCCCGAACACTGAAGCTTTCTTT.